This is a list of T cell receptor beta chains from one sample in a study of CD8+ T cells in alopecia areata. Profiled with immunoSEQ multiplex PCR; TCRdb holds only in-frame clones, not every one. Of roughly 190,000 clones in the sample, 50% to 70% are singletons; the top ten hold roughly 1.3%. Material: CD4+ T cells sorted from blood, obtained at week 49, from a patient treated with tofacitinib. All receptors come from a human donor with alopecia areata. Both conserved end residues are part of each CDR3. D genes are given only for firm matches. Some rows have no size entry. The others give once, few or many, or a class for an expanded clone.

d_call: TRBD1
j_call: TRBJ2-1
v_call: TRBV9
clone_size: .
cdr3_nt: TGTGCCAGCAGCGCGCAACCGGGACAGGGATACAATGAGCAGTTCTTC
cdr3_aa: CASSAQPGQGYNEQFF

d_call: .
j_call: TRBJ2-6
v_call: TRBV6-5
clone_size: .
cdr3_nt: TGTGCCAGCGGAAACAATGGGGCCAACGTCCTGACTTTC
cdr3_aa: CASGNNGANVLTF

d_call: .
j_call: TRBJ2-1
v_call: TRBV14
clone_size: .
cdr3_nt: TGTGCCAGCTCCGACAGTTACAATGAGCAGTTCTTC
cdr3_aa: CASSDSYNEQFF

d_call: .
j_call: TRBJ2-3
v_call: TRBV14
clone_size: .
cdr3_nt: TGTGCCAGCAGCCAAAACAGACTACACACAGATACGCAGTATTTT
cdr3_aa: CASSQNRLHTDTQYF

d_call: .
j_call: TRBJ2-5
v_call: TRBV5-1
clone_size: few
cdr3_nt: TGCGCCAGCAGTTTGTGGGGTACGGAGACCCAGTACTTC
cdr3_aa: CASSLWGTETQYF

d_call: TRBD1
j_call: TRBJ1-1
v_call: TRBV9
clone_size: few
cdr3_nt: TGTGCCAGCAGCGTTGGGACAGGGGTGACTGAAGCTTTCTTT
cdr3_aa: CASSVGTGVTEAFF

d_call: TRBD2
j_call: TRBJ2-3
v_call: TRBV6-4
clone_size: many
cdr3_nt: TGTGCCAGCAGTGGCGGGGGGGCCACAGATACGCAGTATTTT
cdr3_aa: CASSGGGATDTQYF

d_call: .
j_call: TRBJ2-5
v_call: TRBV18
clone_size: .
cdr3_nt: TGTGCCAGCTCACCCCCTGATTGGACCCAGTACTTC
cdr3_aa: CASSPPDWTQYF

d_call: .
j_call: TRBJ1-3
v_call: TRBV30
clone_size: .
cdr3_nt: TGTGCCTGGAGCAATCTCCTCTCTGGAAACACCATATATTTT
cdr3_aa: CAWSNLLSGNTIYF

d_call: TRBD1
j_call: TRBJ2-7
v_call: TRBV6-5
clone_size: .
cdr3_nt: TGTGCCAGCAACCACCGGGACAGGACCTACGAGCAGTACTTC
cdr3_aa: CASNHRDRTYEQYF

d_call: TRBD1
j_call: TRBJ2-5
v_call: TRBV7-8
clone_size: few
cdr3_nt: TGTGCCAGCAGCTTAGGACAGGGGATTCGGAAGACCCAGTACTTC
cdr3_aa: CASSLGQGIRKTQYF

d_call: .
j_call: TRBJ1-2
v_call: TRBV29-1
clone_size: .
cdr3_nt: TGCAGCGTTGATTCGGAGGATGGCTACACCTTC
cdr3_aa: CSVDSEDGYTF

d_call: TRBD2
j_call: TRBJ2-1
v_call: TRBV30
clone_size: once
cdr3_nt: TGTGCCTGGAGTGGGGTAGCGGGGGCCGGTGAGCAGTTCTTC
cdr3_aa: CAWSGVAGAGEQFF

d_call: .
j_call: TRBJ2-1
v_call: TRBV12-5
clone_size: .
cdr3_nt: TGTGCTAGTGGTTTGAGCGCAGGAGTTGACAATGAGCAGTTCTTC
cdr3_aa: CASGLSAGVDNEQFF

d_call: .
j_call: TRBJ2-7
v_call: TRBV6-1
clone_size: few
cdr3_nt: TGTGCCAGCGGGACCGTTACGCAGTACTTC
cdr3_aa: CASGTVTQYF